A selection of T cell receptor beta chains follows, all from one sample in a study of T cell repertoires in cytomegalovirus infection. TCRdb redid the calling of the reads with MiXCR, one entry per CDR3 protein. Counted here are 510,000 or so distinct CDR3 sequences, approximately 25% occurring once; the ten biggest clones make up less than 15%. The sequenced sample was PBMCs. The source of these receptors is a human donor in good health (CMV status not recorded). Some clones in this sample may be carry-over from other donors' samples. Each CDR3 is given without its conserved first and last residue. The order of the fields is clone size, CDR3 length, V gene, CDR3 protein. The size field is filled for only some rows; it gives once, few, many or a size class.

size: few; length: 10; V: TRBV6-8; CDR3: ASTSGANVLT
size: .; length: 13; V: TRBV2; CDR3: ASNPGLAISDTQY
size: .; length: 13; V: TRBV5-1; CDR3: ASSRIPGTGSEQY
size: .; length: 13; V: TRBV11-3; CDR3: ASSPETQKNTEAF
size: once; length: 11; V: TRBV7-6; CDR3: ASSFAGGDGYT
size: many; length: 15; V: TRBV11-1; CDR3: ASSLAVSRGGYNEQF
size: few; length: 12; V: TRBV7-6; CDR3: ASLSLAGEDTQY
size: .; length: 14; V: TRBV6-8; CDR3: ASRRSGGARGNEQF
size: few; length: 11; V: TRBV5-6; CDR3: ASSPWGQTEAF
size: many; length: 12; V: TRBV2; CDR3: ASRPGQGTDTQY
size: .; length: 13; V: TRBV3-1; CDR3: ASSLSGTTTGELF
size: many; length: 13; V: TRBV7-8; CDR3: ASSLGVTGANVLT
size: .; length: 14; V: TRBV7-9; CDR3: ASSLRTSADQETQY
size: many; length: 11; V: TRBV7-2; CDR3: ASSLKRGETQY
size: many; length: 12; V: TRBV7-2; CDR3: ASSAQPRVGGYT
size: .; length: 12; V: TRBV19; CDR3: ASREGLADYEQF
size: few; length: 11; V: TRBV29-1; CDR3: SVEGQAPDTQY
size: few; length: 13; V: TRBV6-6; CDR3: ASSSAQGEYTEAF
size: .; length: 14; V: TRBV10-3; CDR3: AISDKETSGLDTQY
size: .; length: 12; V: TRBV5-1; CDR3: ASSLVNVGDTQY
size: many; length: 15; V: TRBV7-6; CDR3: ASSLDGYGRGKNIQY
size: .; length: 12; V: TRBV11-3; CDR3: ASSWGPNTDTQY
size: .; length: 17; V: TRBV10-2; CDR3: ASSESAGLAGGKYNEQF
size: .; length: 13; V: TRBV27; CDR3: ASTLAGGPYNEQF
size: .; length: 12; V: TRBV20-1; CDR3: SASRGRADNEQF
size: .; length: 15; V: TRBV5-1; CDR3: ASSYGTGKDKTAEAF
size: .; length: 12; V: TRBV7-2; CDR3: ASRLTGVGSGYT
size: few; length: 15; V: TRBV7-9; CDR3: ASSLALREGVTNEQF
size: .; length: 11; V: TRBV7-9; CDR3: ASSSRGRDGYT
size: .; length: 11; V: TRBV4-3; CDR3: ASSANTHNEQF
size: few; length: 13; V: TRBV6-1; CDR3: ASRVEGYSNQPQH
size: few; length: 14; V: TRBV7-9; CDR3: ASSFSPLAYQETQY
size: .; length: 13; V: TRBV5-6; CDR3: ASSFGAGVGNEQF
size: .; length: 10; V: TRBV24-1; CDR3: ATHDDSNEQF
size: many; length: 13; V: TRBV12-3/TRBV12-4; CDR3: ASSQREREPGEQY
size: .; length: 13; V: TRBV19; CDR3: ASLVRTGPNTEAF
size: .; length: 11; V: TRBV6-1; CDR3: ASQGSGANVLT
size: .; length: 11; V: TRBV15; CDR3: ATSRGRVETQY
size: few; length: 14; V: TRBV5-1; CDR3: ASSLEGTGNTGELF
size: .; length: 11; V: TRBV14; CDR3: ASSQDGDSNLF
size: few; length: 10; V: TRBV7-2; CDR3: ASSLVFREQF
size: few; length: 14; V: TRBV7-2; CDR3: ASSLMSSGTQNIQY
size: few; length: 12; V: TRBV12-3/TRBV12-4; CDR3: ASSIGTSTGELF
size: many; length: 10; V: TRBV7-2; CDR3: ASSPTVDTQY
size: few; length: 13; V: TRBV2; CDR3: ASSGGVASNQPQH
size: few; length: 13; V: TRBV5-4; CDR3: ASSFRGLGDEKLF
size: .; length: 13; V: TRBV6-5; CDR3: ASNPVRAGNTEAF
size: .; length: 12; V: TRBV10-3; CDR3: AISERDRDYGYT
size: many; length: 14; V: TRBV24-1; CDR3: ATSDLTSTTYNEQF
size: .; length: 11; V: TRBV6-5; CDR3: ASSYRQGGGYT
size: few; length: 12; V: TRBV28; CDR3: ASSFPSTNEKLF
size: few; length: 11; V: TRBV19; CDR3: ASIGGVNTEAF
size: .; length: 12; V: TRBV20-1; CDR3: SAGLARGSGELF
size: .; length: 12; V: TRBV9; CDR3: ASSTGSRTDTQY